This T cell receptor beta chain emerged from a study of T cells in tumors after PD-1 blockade (dated by TCRdb to between 2018 and 2021). The study in broad terms: Patients were excluded if they had prior checkpoint blockade, use of systemic immunosuppressants, or recent radiotherapy or other anti-cancer therapy within 4 weeks. Pembrolizumab 200 mg every 3 weeks or cemiplimab 350 mg every 2 weeks was administered to patients. Ongoing daily vismodegib 150 mg was also given to a subset of patients during anti-PD-1 treatment. An average of 113,528 TCR templates (range roughly 23,000-270,000) and around 36,000 unique clonotypes was obtained for peripheral blood samples. Paired single-cell RNA and TCR sequencing was performed on site-matched tumors from BCC or SCC patients before and after anti-PD-1 therapy. To compare blood and tumor clonotypes, bulk TCR sequencing was performed on nine to eleven peripheral blood samples from roughly five patients. RECIST version 1.1 was used to evaluate clinical response.

Deletion took 6 bases off V and 5 bases off J, with a span of 14 bases between the germline ends. CDR1 and CDR2 are drawn from the germline V gene (reference sequence): MNHEY, SMNVEV. The CDR3, cysteine through phenylalanine, is 15 amino acids long. The read is trimmed to its CDR3 DNA, 45 bases read in frame from base 1. Deep TCRbeta sequencing was performed with the immunoSEQ platform. The paper's processing steps were these. For further analysis, only productive rearrangements were exported out of the immunoSEQ Analyzer. T cell phenotypes were assigned to bulk TCRbeta clonotypes by matching to single-cell RNA+TCR-seq clones sharing the same TCRbeta sequence. Clone enrichment in tumor was calculated as tumor frequency divided by PBMC frequency from bulk TCR sequencing. TCRs were sorted with GLIPH into specificity groups, meaning clusters of distinct TCRs that share CDR3 motifs and likely recognize common antigens. The table comes from immuneACCESS by way of TCRdb, which keeps in-frame sequences with V and J called. Part of the clones is missing from these tables; in studies checked, under half for an unresolved V gene and the rest for unknown reasons. The V and J calls and clone size are taken from that table; D and trimming were inferred from the DNA. Counted in this sample were about 15,000 clones; approximately 80% of them appeared once. Around 21% of the sample belongs to the ten largest clones.

Reading the label with the study, this specimen's time point is: after anti-PD-1 therapy. Genomic DNA extracted from tumor biopsies or peripheral blood was used for bulk TCRbeta sequencing, with input ranging from about 616 ng to 6,500 ng. Histologically proven advanced or metastatic basal or squamous cell carcinoma was present in all patients, all of whom were poor candidates for surgical resection. The basal cell carcinoma cohort comprised about eleven patients, of whom roughly 8 had bulk tumor TCR sequencing. General study outcomes and caveats: About 40% of TCR clonotypes from the tumor were detected in blood, and certain novel exhausted tumor clones were present in blood collected before treatment, which suggests recruitment from the periphery. Where the novel T cell clones came from was not identified, and possible sources could include lymphoid organs or rare unexpanded clones inside the tumor or in the tumor periphery.

This clone turned up a few times. No antigen is known for it. Base qualities are not at hand, and no much larger clone is one base apart. Sequences were derived from PBMCs, sampled after anti-PD-1 treatment. The chain couples TRBV27 to TRBJ1-6, with a weak D call of TRBD1 (6 bases match). The clonotype comes from a human donor with basal cell carcinoma. The CDR3 region has the sequence CASRGRGMDNSPLHF. The nucleotides read TGTGCCAGCAGGGGCAGGGGAATGGATAATTCACCCCTCCACTTT.